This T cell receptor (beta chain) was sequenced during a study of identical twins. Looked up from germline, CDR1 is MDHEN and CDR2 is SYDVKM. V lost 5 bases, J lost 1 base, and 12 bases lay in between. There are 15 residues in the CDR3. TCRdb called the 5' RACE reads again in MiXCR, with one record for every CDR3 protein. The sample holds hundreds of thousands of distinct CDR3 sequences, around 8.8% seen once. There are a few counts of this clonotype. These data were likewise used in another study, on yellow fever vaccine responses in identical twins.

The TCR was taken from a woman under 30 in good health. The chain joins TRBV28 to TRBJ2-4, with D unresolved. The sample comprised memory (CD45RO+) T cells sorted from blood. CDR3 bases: TGTGCCAGCAGTCCCTGGGTGAGGGCCAAAAACATTCAGTACTTC. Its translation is CASSPWVRAKNIQYF.